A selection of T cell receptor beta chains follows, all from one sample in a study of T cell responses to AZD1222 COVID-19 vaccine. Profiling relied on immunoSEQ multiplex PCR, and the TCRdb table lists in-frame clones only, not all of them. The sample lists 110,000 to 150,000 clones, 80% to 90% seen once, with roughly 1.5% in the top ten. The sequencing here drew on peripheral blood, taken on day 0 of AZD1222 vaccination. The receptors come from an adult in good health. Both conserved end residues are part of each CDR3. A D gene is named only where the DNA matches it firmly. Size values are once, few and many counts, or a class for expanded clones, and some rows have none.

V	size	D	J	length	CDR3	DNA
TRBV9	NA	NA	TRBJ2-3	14	CASSVEGSTDTQYF	TGTGCCAGCAGCGTAGAGGGTAGCACAGATACGCAGTATTTT
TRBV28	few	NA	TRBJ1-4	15	CASSLSPTRDEKLFF	TGTGCCAGCAGTTTATCCCCGACCAGAGACGAAAAACTGTTTTTT
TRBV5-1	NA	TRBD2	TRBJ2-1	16	CASSLVLAGEYNEQFF	TGCGCCAGCAGCTTGGTACTAGCGGGAGAATACAATGAGCAGTTCTTC
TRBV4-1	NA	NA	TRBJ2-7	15	CASSQGGTVTYEQYF	TGCGCCAGCAGCCAGGGGGGGACAGTAACCTACGAGCAGTACTTC
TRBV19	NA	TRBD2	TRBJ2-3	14	CATTSGSWADTQYF	TGTGCCACAACTAGCGGGAGTTGGGCAGATACGCAGTATTTT
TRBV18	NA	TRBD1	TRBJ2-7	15	CASSPGGGQGGEQYF	TGTGCCAGCTCACCAGGCGGGGGACAGGGAGGCGAGCAGTACTTC
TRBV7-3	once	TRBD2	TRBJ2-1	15	CASSLLAGPSNEQFF	TGTGCCAGCAGCCTACTAGCGGGGCCCTCCAATGAGCAGTTCTTC
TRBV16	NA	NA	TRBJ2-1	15	CASSRRRGPDNEQFF	TGTGCCAGCAGCCGAAGGAGAGGGCCGGACAATGAGCAGTTCTTC
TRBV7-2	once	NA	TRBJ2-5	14	CASRPTSNTETQYF	TGTGCCAGCAGACCAACAAGCAATACAGAGACCCAGTACTTC
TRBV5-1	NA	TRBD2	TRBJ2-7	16	CASSIVPGTSISEQYF	TGCGCCAGCAGCATAGTCCCCGGGACTAGCATCTCCGAGCAGTACTTC
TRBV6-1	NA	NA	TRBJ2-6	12	CASTTGANVLTF	TGTGCCAGCACCACTGGGGCCAACGTCCTGACTTTC
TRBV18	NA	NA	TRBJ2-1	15	CASALIRDSYNEQFF	TGTGCCAGCGCCCTGATCAGGGACTCCTACAATGAGCAGTTCTTC
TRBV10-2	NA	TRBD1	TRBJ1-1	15	CASSFLQGAGTEAFF	TGCGCCAGCAGTTTCTTACAGGGGGCAGGGACTGAAGCTTTCTTT
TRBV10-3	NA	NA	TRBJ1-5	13	CAIRGQVSQPQHF	TGTGCCATCAGGGGCCAGGTTAGCCAGCCCCAGCATTTT
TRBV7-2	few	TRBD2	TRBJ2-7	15	CASSLTSGVTYEQYF	TGTGCCAGCAGTCTGACTAGCGGGGTTACCTACGAGCAGTACTTC
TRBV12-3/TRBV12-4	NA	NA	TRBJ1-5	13	CASSFRADQPQHF	TGTGCCAGCAGTTTCCGGGCTGATCAGCCCCAGCATTTT
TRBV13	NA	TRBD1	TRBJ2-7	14	CASSPGQGLYEQYF	TGTGCCAGCAGCCCGGGACAGGGCCTCTACGAGCAGTACTTC
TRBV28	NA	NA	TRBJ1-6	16	CASSLRASLINSPLHF	TGTGCCAGCAGTTTAAGGGCTTCCCTGATTAATTCACCCCTCCACTTT
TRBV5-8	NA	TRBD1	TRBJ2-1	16	CASSWPGQGSYNEQFF	TGTGCCAGCAGCTGGCCGGGACAGGGCTCCTACAATGAGCAGTTCTTC
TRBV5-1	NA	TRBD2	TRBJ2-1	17	CASSAGLAGGYNNEQFF	TGCGCCAGCAGCGCGGGACTAGCGGGAGGATACAACAATGAGCAGTTCTTC
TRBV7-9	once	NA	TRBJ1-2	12	CASSRGGEGYTF	TGTGCCAGCAGCCGGGGGGGCGAAGGCTACACCTTC
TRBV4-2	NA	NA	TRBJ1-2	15	CASSQGQGSNYGYTF	TGTGCCAGCAGCCAAGGGCAGGGATCGAACTATGGCTACACCTTC
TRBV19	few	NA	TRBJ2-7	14	CASSERGTGGEQYF	TGTGCCAGTAGTGAGCGGGGCACAGGGGGCGAGCAGTACTTC
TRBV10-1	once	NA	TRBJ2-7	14	CASSPAGKFYEQYF	TGCGCCAGCAGCCCCGCCGGAAAGTTCTACGAGCAGTACTTC
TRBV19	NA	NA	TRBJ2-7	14	CASSLRAVIYEQYF	TGTGCCAGTAGTTTGAGAGCGGTTATCTACGAGCAGTACTTC
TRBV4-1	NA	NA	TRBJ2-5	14	CASSQEGGRETQYF	TGCGCCAGCAGCCAAGAAGGGGGACGAGAGACCCAGTACTTC
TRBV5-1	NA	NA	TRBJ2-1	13	CASSPDGADEQFF	TGCGCCAGCAGCCCGGACGGGGCAGATGAGCAGTTCTTC
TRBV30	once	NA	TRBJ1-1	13	CAWGWVGNTEAFF	TGTGCCTGGGGGTGGGTAGGTAACACTGAAGCTTTCTTT
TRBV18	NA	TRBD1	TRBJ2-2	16	CASSPRDRTRAGELFF	TGTGCCAGCTCACCTCGGGACAGGACTCGTGCCGGGGAGCTGTTTTTT
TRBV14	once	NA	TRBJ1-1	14	CASSLTHLNTEAFF	TGTGCCAGCAGCCTTACACACCTGAACACTGAAGCTTTCTTT
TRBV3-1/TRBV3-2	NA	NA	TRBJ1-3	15	CASSQNSWLGNTIYF	TGTGCCAGCAGCCAAAATTCATGGCTTGGAAACACCATATATTTT
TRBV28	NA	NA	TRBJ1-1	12	CASSPSRGKAFF	TGTGCCAGCAGTCCGTCAAGGGGGAAGGCTTTCTTT
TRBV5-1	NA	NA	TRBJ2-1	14	CASSGGAVHNEQFF	TGCGCCAGCAGCGGGGGGGCGGTCCACAATGAGCAGTTCTTC
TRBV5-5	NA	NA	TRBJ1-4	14	CASSMTAGNEKLFF	TGTGCCAGCAGCATGACGGCGGGTAATGAAAAACTGTTTTTT
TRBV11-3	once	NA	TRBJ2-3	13	CASSLRYTDTQYF	TGTGCCAGCAGCTTAAGATACACAGATACGCAGTATTTT
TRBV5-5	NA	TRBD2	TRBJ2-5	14	CASTLGGYQETQYF	TGTGCCAGCACCTTGGGAGGGTACCAAGAGACCCAGTACTTC
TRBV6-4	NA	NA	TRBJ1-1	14	CASSRQVDGTEAFF	TGTGCCAGCAGCAGACAGGTTGATGGCACTGAAGCTTTCTTT